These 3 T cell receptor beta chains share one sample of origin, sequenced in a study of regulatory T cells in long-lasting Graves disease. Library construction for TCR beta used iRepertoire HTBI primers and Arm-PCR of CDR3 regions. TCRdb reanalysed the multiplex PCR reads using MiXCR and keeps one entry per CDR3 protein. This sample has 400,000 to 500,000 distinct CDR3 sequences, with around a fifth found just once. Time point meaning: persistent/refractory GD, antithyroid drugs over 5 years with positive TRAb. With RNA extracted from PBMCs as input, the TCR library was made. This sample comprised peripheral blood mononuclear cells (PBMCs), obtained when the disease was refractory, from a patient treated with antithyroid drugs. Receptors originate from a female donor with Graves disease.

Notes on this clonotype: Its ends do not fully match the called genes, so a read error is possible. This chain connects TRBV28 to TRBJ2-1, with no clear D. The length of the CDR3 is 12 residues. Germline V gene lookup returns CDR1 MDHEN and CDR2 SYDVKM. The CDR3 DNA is TGTGCCAGCAGCCTATTCGAGGACGTACAGCTCTTC. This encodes CASSLFEDVQLF.

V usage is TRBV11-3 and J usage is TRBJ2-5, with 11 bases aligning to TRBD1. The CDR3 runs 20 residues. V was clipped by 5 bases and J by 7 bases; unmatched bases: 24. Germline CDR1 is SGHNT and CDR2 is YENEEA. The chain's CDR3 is CASSAHLGQGARLKLGTQYF. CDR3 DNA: TGTGCCAGCAGCGCTCACCTTGGACAGGGGGCCCGGTTAAAACTCGGGACCCAGTACTTC.

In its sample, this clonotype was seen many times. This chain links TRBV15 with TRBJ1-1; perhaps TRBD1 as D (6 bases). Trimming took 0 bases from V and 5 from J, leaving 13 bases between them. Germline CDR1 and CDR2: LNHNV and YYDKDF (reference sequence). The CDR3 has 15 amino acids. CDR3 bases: TGTGCCACCAGCAGAGATCGGGGGCATGATACTGAAGCTTTCTTT. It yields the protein CATSRDRGHDTEAFF.